This section outlines one T cell receptor (beta chain) sequence together with its context. With V trimmed by 5 bases and J by 0 bases, 3 bases remained unmatched. This CDR3 is built from 14 residues. The V gene's germline CDR1 is LNHDA and CDR2 SQIVND (reference sequence). Sequencing was performed with immunoSEQ multiplex PCR; in TCRdb, only in-frame clones are kept and a portion is missing. Among about 2.3 million clones listed, over 90% were seen once. The data stem from a study of shared clonotypes between healthy human individuals. Study-wide context: There were three CD4 naive, three CD4 memory, two CD8 naive and one CD8 memory plates per donor.

The TCR originated in a man younger than 35 in good health. Some clones in this sample may be carry-over from other donors' samples. This chain connects TRBV19 to TRBJ1-1, with TRBD1 matching 7 bases. The sequencing input was naive CD4+ T cells from PBMCs. Subset described: CD45RA+ positively selected. The CDR3 coding sequence is TGTGCCAGTAGTGAGACAGGGATGAACACTGAAGCTTTCTTT. This gives the protein CASSETGMNTEAFF.